Reported below is one T cell receptor beta chain. Its antigen is unidentified. Construction of TCR beta libraries was performed using quantitative 5'-RACE with molecular barcodes. One entry per CDR3 protein results from TCRdb running MiXCR on the 5' RACE reads. This table has approximately 140,000 distinct CDR3 sequences, approximately 48% appearing once. Losses at the gene ends were 6 bases for V and 0 bases for J; bases not matched to a gene: 21. This CDR3 comprises 20 residues. These data belong to a study of CD8 T cells in ankylosing spondylitis. General study findings and limits: A TCR beta motif made of several highly homologous variants seemed typical of ankylosing spondylitis blood. There were earlier reports of some motif variants in reactive arthritis synovial fluid and blood. Reported data indicate significant enrichment of disease-linked clones within matched ankylosing spondylitis synovial fluid.

The receptor comes from a male donor with ankylosing spondylitis. V is TRBV12-3 or TRBV12-4 and J is TRBJ2-3, with 7 bases identical to TRBD2. Material for sequencing was synovial fluid, either unsorted or a sorted T cell fraction (not recorded which). The CDR3 here is CASRPGLERGRKTSTDTQYF. The CDR3 DNA reads as TGTGCCAGCAGACCCGGACTTGAGCGGGGAAGAAAGACTAGCACAGATACGCAGTATTTT.